This T cell receptor (beta chain) was sequenced in a study of T-cell memory formation after mild COVID-19. Study information: Across donors, TCR clusters were largely donor specific.

This clonotype occurred a few times. What it binds is not known. In TCRdb, the 5' RACE reads were re-called with MiXCR into one record per CDR3 protein. The data contain about 180,000 distinct CDR3 sequences, under 20% of them singletons. The V gene's germline CDR1 is SGHTA and CDR2 FQGNSA. The CDR3 has 13 residues. The V end was cut by 1 base, the J end by 9 bases, with 10 bases between. General study results and limits: Detection of some responders pre-infection suggested pre-existing cross-reactive memory T cells participated. Unconfirmed was the SARS-CoV-2 specificity of second-wave clones that peaked on day 37.

The TCR originated in a man younger than 30 who had mild COVID-19 (a few samples of this study predate the infection). Cell type and time point are not known. Sequencing was done on a sample of PBMCs or a T cell subset sorted from them (not recorded which). The chain carries TRBV7-2 and TRBJ1-5; D remains ambiguous. As DNA, the CDR3 is TGTGCCAGCAGCTTAGATCCGGTACTGCCCCAGCATTTT. It translates to CASSLDPVLPQHF.